The 23 T cell receptor beta chains reported below all come from one sample, sequenced in a study of spatial heterogeneity in lung cancer. The study, taken as a whole, reports: One measure, the expanded intratumoral alpha and beta TCR count, tracked tumor mutation counts.

TCRdb recomputed calls from the 5' RACE reads with MiXCR, one row per CDR3 protein. The table shows around 100,000 distinct CDR3 sequences, with about 4.6% occurring only once. These receptors' antigens are unknown. Time point given: sample taken at primary tumor resection. Sequences were derived from lung tumor tissue, sampled at surgery. The receptors stem from a male donor with early-stage non-small cell lung cancer.

This clonotype was seen ten or more times. The chain is built from TRBV29-1 and TRBJ2-3, with 9 bases that match TRBD2. This CDR3 region has 16 residues. V shed 6 bases and J 3 bases; nucleotides not matched to a gene: 13. CDR1 and CDR2 from the germline V gene are SQVTM and ANQGSEA. CDR3 in DNA: TGCAGCGTCGTCCGGGTTAGCGGGAGTGTGACAGATACGCAGTATTTT. It encodes CSVVRVSGSVTDTQYF.

This clonotype has only a few counts. The chain couples TRBV11-2 to TRBJ2-2, with 7 bases that match TRBD2. The V and J ends lost 3 bases and 7 bases, in that order; junction bases with no gene match: 5. The CDR3 loop spans 14 amino acids. Germline CDR1 is SGHAT and CDR2 is FQNNGV. CDR3 loop: CASSLAGAVGELFF. In DNA form, the CDR3 reads TGTGCCAGCAGCTTGGCGGGAGCGGTCGGGGAGCTGTTTTTT.

This clonotype was found a few times. The J gene is TRBJ1-4, the V gene TRBV27; no firm D call. The CDR3 covers 19 residues. Trimming left V 3 bases short and J 0 bases short, with 20 bases between. Germline V gene sequence: CDR1 MNHEY, CDR2 SMNVEV (reference sequence). The CDR3 DNA sequence: TGTGCCAGCAGTTTTTTGGGTTTGGGAAAGGCTGCAACTAATGAAAAACTGTTTTTT. Encoded protein: CASSFLGLGKAATNEKLFF.

This clonotype occurred many times. The chain couples TRBV4-1 to TRBJ2-1, with a possible D match to TRBD2 (6 bases). The CDR3 contains 15 residues. Looked up from germline, CDR1 is MGHRA and CDR2 is YSYEKL. V lost 0 bases to trimming and J lost 15 bases, with 21 bases between them. CDR3 sequence reads: CASSQDVGQRAMPFF. The CDR3 bases are TGCGCCAGCAGCCAAGATGTTGGCCAGCGGGCCATGCCGTTCTTC.

This clonotype was found many times. This chain connects TRBV6-1 to TRBJ2-7, with a possible D match to TRBD1 (5 bases). This CDR3 comprises 16 residues. CDR1 MNHNS and CDR2 SASEGT come from the germline V gene. With 2 bases removed from V and 2 bases from J, the gap between germline ends came to 16 bases. The CDR3 loop reads CASSELTVLSAYEQYF. CDR3 coding DNA: TGTGCCAGCAGTGAACTGACAGTACTCTCCGCCTACGAGCAGTACTTC.

Here the CDR3 reads CASSFRVQETQYF. In DNA, the CDR3 is TGTGCCAGCAGTTTCCGTGTGCAAGAGACCCAGTACTTC. The gene calls are TRBV12-3 or TRBV12-4 and TRBJ2-5; D remains unclear. Trimming removed 3 bases from V and 2 bases from J, with 7 bases in between. This CDR3 is 13 amino acids long.

This clonotype was picked up many times. DNA of the CDR3: TGTGCCAGCAGACCGGACGGGACTGAAGCTTTCTTT. It encodes CASRPDGTEAFF. The genes are TRBV28 and TRBJ1-1; no clear D. V was cut by 6 bases and J by 5 bases, with 10 bases left in between. The V gene's germline CDR1 is MDHEN and CDR2 SYDVKM. The CDR3 length is 12 residues.

The chain joins TRBV2 to TRBJ2-1, with 8 bases matching TRBD2. Losses at the gene ends were 8 bases for V and 2 bases for J; bases not matched to a gene: 8. CDR3 length: 15 residues. Germline CDR1 is SNHLY and CDR2 is FYNNEI. The CDR3: CASGEGAGAYNEQFF. CDR3 DNA: TGTGCCAGCGGGGAGGGAGCGGGGGCCTACAATGAGCAGTTCTTC.

In this sample, this clonotype turned up a few times. The chain recombines TRBV6-6 with TRBJ2-7; the D is unclear. This CDR3 comprises 15 residues. Germline-derived CDR1 and CDR2 are MNHNY and SVGAGI (reference sequence). V lost 3 bases and J lost 2, with 14 bases in between. The CDR3 reads CASSYLGHSPYEQYF. CDR3 bases: TGTGCCAGCAGTTATCTTGGGCATTCCCCCTACGAGCAGTACTTC.

This clonotype came up many times. The V call is TRBV7-2, the J call TRBJ1-3; no clear D gene. Deletions cut 2 bases from V and 4 bases from J, with 12 bases between. The CDR3 sequence is 15 residues long. Per the germline V gene, CDR1 is SGHTA and CDR2 is FQGNSA. CDR3 amino acids: CASSLKAGSGNTIYF. In DNA, the CDR3 is TGTGCCAGCAGCTTAAAGGCAGGTTCAGGAAACACCATATATTTT.

This clonotype showed up many times. The chain employs TRBV4-1 and TRBJ1-1; a possible D gene is TRBD1 (6 bases). The germline V gene encodes CDR1 MGHRA and CDR2 YSYEKL. V was shortened by 0 bases and J by 7 bases, with 12 bases between the two germline ends. CDR3 length: 14 amino acids. The CDR3 here is CASSQELRGREAFF. The CDR3 coding sequence is TGCGCCAGCAGCCAAGAATTGCGGGGGCGTGAAGCTTTCTTT.

This clonotype was detected ten times or more. The V gene is TRBV6-1, the J gene TRBJ1-2, with D hard to call. The CDR3 has 15 amino acids. Germline CDR1 is MNHNS and CDR2 is SASEGT. V shed 5 bases and J shed 4 bases, with 17 bases lying between them. The CDR3 DNA reads as TGTGCCAGCAGTTGGGCCCTAGCCCTCCCCTATGGCTACACCTTC. Its translation: CASSWALALPYGYTF.

This clonotype was observed many times. The CDR3 here is CASSPGGQSPYNEQFF. The CDR3 coding sequence is TGCGCCAGCAGCCCGGGGGGGCAGTCTCCCTACAATGAGCAGTTCTTC. The rearrangement links TRBV5-1 to TRBJ2-1, with 8 nucleotides matching TRBD2. The CDR3 is made up of 16 amino acids. The J segment lost 2 bases and the V segment lost 4 bases, leaving 8 bases of the junction unmatched. Germline CDR1 is SGHRS and CDR2 is YFSETQ.

The chain carries TRBV6-5 and TRBJ2-1; D gene unclear. Germline CDR1 is MNHEY and CDR2 is SVGAGI. The CDR3 spans 12 residues. The V end lost 5 bases, the J end lost 6 bases, and 8 bases lay between the germline ends. The CDR3 protein is CASSRSLNEQFF. CDR3 bases: TGTGCCAGCAGTCGATCGCTCAATGAGCAGTTCTTC.

The chain couples TRBV5-5 to TRBJ2-3; TRBD1 matches 8 bases. Germline loops: CDR1 SGHKS, CDR2 YYEKEE (reference sequence). The CDR3 has 17 amino acids. The V gene end was trimmed by 4 bases and the J gene end by 0 bases; junction bases not matched to a gene: 10. This CDR3 is CASSPTRDRPSTDTQYF. The CDR3 nucleotides read TGTGCCAGCAGCCCAACTAGGGACAGGCCTAGCACAGATACGCAGTATTTT.

This clonotype was detected only a few times. The chain recombines TRBV6-5 with TRBJ1-5; D is perhaps TRBD1 (5 bases). The length of the CDR3 is 13 residues. V lost 8 bases and J 5 bases, leaving 13 bases between the germline ends. From germline, CDR1 is MNHEY and CDR2 SVGAGI. The CDR3 coding sequence is TGTGCCAGCTCCGGGACCAGGGATCAGCCCCAGCATTTT. This encodes CASSGTRDQPQHF.

This clonotype occurred many times. The chain carries TRBV5-1 and TRBJ2-1, with TRBD2 identical over 10 bases. V shed 0 bases, J shed 15 bases, and the junction held 15 bases outside the gene matches. Germline CDR1 is SGHRS and CDR2 is YFSETQ. CDR3 length: 16 amino acids. CDR3 DNA sequence: TGCGCCAGCAGCTTGGCCTCAGCGGGAGGGCCCGGGGGGTTGTTCTTC. Protein product: CASSLASAGGPGGLFF.

This clonotype was observed a handful of times. The rearrangement links TRBV11-2 to TRBJ2-3; D tentatively reads TRBD1 or TRBD2 (5 bases each). The V and J ends lost 4 bases and 0 bases respectively, with 11 bases between them. Germline assignment: CDR1 SGHAT and CDR2 FQNNGV. The CDR3 spans 15 residues. The CDR3 is CASSSGTMSTDTQYF. DNA for the CDR3: TGTGCCAGCAGCTCCGGGACCATGAGCACAGATACGCAGTATTTT.

The table lists this clonotype with many counts. CDR3 in DNA: TGTGCCAGCAGCCGCGGGGATAATGAAAAACTGTTTTTT. The encoded protein is CASSRGDNEKLFF. The chain joins TRBV28 to TRBJ1-4, with unresolved D. The CDR3 consists of 13 residues. Germline V gene sequence: CDR1 MDHEN, CDR2 SYDVKM. V was pared by 6 bases and J by 4 bases, with 9 bases between.

This clonotype was observed at least ten times. The chain couples TRBV30 to TRBJ2-2; TRBD2 aligns across 7 bases. The germline CDR1 and CDR2 sequences are GTSNPN and SVGIG (reference sequence). The length of the CDR3 is 14 residues. With 0 bases clipped from V and 6 bases from J, the junction kept 4 bases outside the gene matches. The CDR3 spells CAWSVAGVSGELFF. The CDR3 nucleotides are TGTGCCTGGAGTGTTGCGGGAGTTTCCGGGGAGCTGTTTTTT.

This clonotype has a handful of counts. The chain joins TRBV20-1 to TRBJ1-6, with TRBD1 matching 9 bases. CDR3 size: 14 residues. Germline V gene data show CDR1 as DFQATT and CDR2 as SNEGSKA (reference sequence). Germline trimming cut 2 bases from V and 5 bases from J; bases unmatched to any gene: 1. This CDR3 is CSARTGGDNSPLHF. The CDR3 bases are TGCAGTGCTAGAACAGGGGGCGATAATTCACCCCTCCACTTT.

This clonotype was found many times. This chain joins TRBV20-1 and TRBJ2-7, with no clear D. The CDR3 totals 13 residues. V was shortened by 6 bases and J by 2 bases, with 14 bases between the two germline ends. Germline values: CDR1 DFQATT, CDR2 SNEGSKA (reference sequence). The CDR3 region has the DNA TGCAGTGCCGTGCTAAGTGGGGCCTACGAGCAGTACTTC. Its protein product is CSAVLSGAYEQYF.

This clonotype was found a few times. V and J are TRBV11-2 and TRBJ2-1; maybe TRBD2 (5 bases). Germline CDR1 SGHAT, CDR2 FQNNGV. Trimming pared 4 bases from V and 12 bases from J, leaving 13 bases between. The CDR3 runs to 12 residues. CDR3 in amino acids: CASSSSTGRQFF. The CDR3 bases are TGTGCCAGCAGCTCTTCGACGGGAAGGCAGTTCTTC.